The clone carrying this T cell receptor beta chain was seen more than once but under ten times. Antigen: not known. The data are from a study of human T cells and chemical hapten exposure. General study points: Significantly more large CDR3 similarity clusters were formed by expanded TCRs than by controls.

Documented time point: pre-sensitization, week 0. Specified treatment: therapeutic diphenylcyclopropenone sensitization with weekly scalp DPC. Each CDR3 protein is one row after TCRdb ran MiXCR on the RACE reads. In the table there are around 300,000 distinct CDR3 sequences, roughly 8% of which are singletons. The CDR3 contains 13 residues. In germline, CDR1 is MGHRA, CDR2 YSYEKL. Trimming pared 4 bases from V and 4 bases from J, leaving 11 bases between. The TCR was taken from a man in his late teens or twenties with alopecia areata. Some clones in this sample may be carry-over from other donors' samples. The rearrangement joins TRBV4-1 to TRBJ2-7; a weak D match, TRBD1 (5 bases). Sample: whole blood, taken in connection with sensitization to the hapten diphenylcyclopropenone (DPC). The CDR3 protein is CASSPTVEYEQYF. DNA of the CDR3: TGCGCCAGCAGCCCGACAGTGGAGTACGAGCAGTACTTC.